The next 31 T cell receptor beta chains were all read from a single sample in a study of blood T cells in healthy people across ages. A second PCR of roughly 7 to 11 cycles used a sample-barcoded 5' primer and a J-beta primer mix. MiXCR was run by TCRdb on the 5' RACE reads, yielding one entry per CDR3 protein. This sample yields over 1.5 million distinct CDR3 sequences, of which 40% to 55% are seen a single time; approximately 2.1% belongs to the top ten. What was sequenced was blood. The receptors shown here come from a woman aged 40 to 50 in good health.

This clonotype has only a few counts. The rearrangement links TRBV20-1 to TRBJ2-7, with 10 bases that match TRBD2. The CDR3 length is 12 residues. CDR1 DFQATT and CDR2 SNEGSKA come from the germline V gene (reference sequence). The junction had 4 bases not matched to a gene; V was cut back by 6 bases and J by 5 bases. CDR3 sequence (DNA): TGCAGTGCCACAGGGACTAGCGACGAGCAGTACTTC. Its protein product is CSATGTSDEQYF.

The count of this clonotype is one. V and J are TRBV11-2 and TRBJ2-3; D gene uncertain. This CDR3 is built from 15 residues. Germline V gene data show CDR1 as SGHAT and CDR2 as FQNNGV. V was trimmed by 2 bases and J by 2 bases, leaving 11 bases between them. CDR3 in amino acids: CASSLISDTTDTQYF. The CDR3 DNA is TGTGCCAGCAGCTTAATCTCCGATACCACAGATACGCAGTATTTT.

The chain couples TRBV7-9 to TRBJ2-3; 9 bases line up with TRBD1. The V gene end was trimmed by 5 bases and the J gene end by 4 bases; junction bases not matched to a gene: 7. Looked up from germline, CDR1 is SEHNR and CDR2 is FQNEAQ (reference sequence). The CDR3 spans 15 residues. The CDR3 sequence is CASSARDREADTQYF. The CDR3 region has the DNA TGTGCCAGCAGCGCAAGGGACAGGGAGGCAGATACGCAGTATTTT.

This clonotype appeared a few times. The gene calls are TRBV5-1 and TRBJ2-3; D gene ambiguous. The CDR3 is 16 amino acids. The germline V gene encodes CDR1 SGHRS and CDR2 YFSETQ. Between the trimmed V and J ends, which lost 1 base and 4 bases, there was a span of 16 bases. CDR3 in amino acids: CASSLTTGLMSDTQYF. For the CDR3, the DNA is TGCGCCAGCAGCTTGACTACGGGTCTTATGTCAGATACGCAGTATTTT.

The V gene is TRBV7-9, the J gene TRBJ1-2, with TRBD1 as a possible D gene (5 bases). Trimming removed 5 bases from V and 8 bases from J, with 12 bases in between. The CDR3 sequence is 12 residues long. Germline V CDR1 and CDR2: SEHNR, FQNEAQ (reference sequence). The DNA for the CDR3 is TGTGCCAGCAGCCAGAGGGACGGAGGCTACACCTTC. Translation gives CASSQRDGGYTF.

This clonotype has more than one count but fewer than ten. The CDR3: CASSLKGGGGQRYEQYF. The CDR3 nucleotides are TGTGCCAGCAGTTTAAAAGGAGGCGGGGGCCAGCGATACGAGCAGTACTTC. The chain joins TRBV27 to TRBJ2-4; perhaps TRBD2 as D (7 bases). The better agreement between TRBJ2-7 and the DNA end casts doubt on the J call. Germline-derived CDR1 and CDR2 are MNHEY and SMNVEV (reference sequence). The CDR3 sequence is 17 residues long.

The rearrangement links TRBV25-1 to TRBJ1-2, with D possibly matching TRBD1 (6 bases). V was shortened by 6 bases and J by 0 bases, with 11 bases between the two germline ends. CDR1 is MGHDK and CDR2 is SYGVNS in the germline V gene. This CDR3 has 14 residues. CDR3 nucleotides: TGTGCCAGCAGGTCAAAGGGGGCTAACTATGGCTACACCTTC. It translates to CASRSKGANYGYTF.

The rearrangement uses TRBV7-2 and TRBJ2-7, with a tentative D call TRBD2 (6 bases). The assigned J gene may be wrong: the sequence end matches TRBJ2-5 better. The germline V gene encodes CDR1 SGHTA and CDR2 FQGNSA. There are 15 residues in the CDR3. The CDR3 loop reads CASSPVPRGRETQYF. The DNA for the CDR3 is TGTGCCAGCAGCCCAGTGCCCCGGGGGAGAGAGACCCAGTACTTC.

This clonotype was observed a few times. In nucleotides, the CDR3 is TGTGCCAGCAGGAGATCAGGCTCTGGGGCCAACGTCCTGACTTTC. Translated, it gives CASRRSGSGANVLTF. V usage is TRBV7-9 and J usage is TRBJ2-6; D gene ambiguous. The CDR3 length is 15 residues. From germline, CDR1 is SEHNR and CDR2 FQNEAQ (reference sequence). Deletions cut 6 bases from V and 0 bases from J, with 9 bases between. The whole variable domain, remainder taken from reference TRBV7-9 and TRBJ2-6, is DTGVSQNPRHKITKRGQNVTFRCDPISEHNRLYWYRQTLGQGPEFLTYFQNEAQLEKSRLLSDRFSAERPKGSFSTLEIQRTEQGDSAMYLCASRRSGSGANVLTFGAGSRLTVL.

This chain connects TRBV4-3 to TRBJ2-1; D possibly corresponds to TRBD2 (5 bases). CDR1 is LGHNA and CDR2 is YSLEER in the germline V gene. Trimming took off 0 bases at V and 13 bases at J, with 19 bases between the two ends. This CDR3 is 15 amino acids long. CDR3 sequence (DNA): TGCGCCAGCAGCCAAGATCTAGGCGACGGGGAGACCCAGTTCTTC. Translation gives CASSQDLGDGETQFF.

The chain carries TRBV3-1 and TRBJ2-1; TRBD2 might be the D (6 bases). Germline V CDR1 and CDR2: LGHDT, YNNKEL (reference sequence). The CDR3 covers 12 residues. V lost 0 bases and J 15 bases, leaving 12 bases between the germline ends. The CDR3 loop is CASSQDLGGVFF. DNA for the CDR3: TGTGCCAGCAGCCAAGATCTCGGGGGTGTGTTCTTC.

This clonotype was detected once. The chain is built from TRBV5-6 and TRBJ2-1; D is possibly TRBD2 (6 bases). The CDR3 length is 15 residues. The V end was cut by 2 bases, the J end by 3 bases, with 12 bases between. Per the germline V gene, CDR1 is SGHDT and CDR2 is YYEEEE. The CDR3 region has the DNA TGTGCCAGCAGCTTCACTGGCGGGGTCTACAATGAGCAGTTCTTC. Amino acid sequence: CASSFTGGVYNEQFF. The variable domain in full, completed from reference TRBV5-6 and TRBJ2-1, reads DAGVTQSPTHLIKTRGQQVTLRCSPKSGHDTVSWYQQALGQGPQFIFQYYEEEERQRGNFPDRFSGHQFPNYSSELNVNALLLGDSALYLCASSFTGGVYNEQFFGPGTRLTVL.

The gene calls are TRBV4-1 and TRBJ2-2; 9 bases are shared with TRBD1. After removal of 0 bases from V and 2 bases from J, the junction contained 13 bases not matched to a gene. The CDR3 has 20 amino acids. CDR1 and CDR2 (germline): MGHRA, YSYEKL. The chain's CDR3 is CASSQERGATGGYNTGELFF. The CDR3 DNA follows: TGCGCCAGCAGCCAAGAAAGAGGAGCAACAGGGGGCTATAACACCGGGGAGCTGTTTTTT.

The sample holds a few counts of this clonotype. This chain's CDR3 is CASSAGTGATGGYTF. The CDR3 bases are TGTGCCAGCAGCGCAGGGACAGGCGCTACAGGTGGCTACACCTTC. The gene calls are TRBV9 and TRBJ1-2; TRBD1 matches 8 bases. The CDR3 covers 15 residues. Trimming at V came to 3 bases and at J to 7 bases, leaving 11 bases not matched to a gene. CDR1 and CDR2 from the germline V gene are SGDLS and YYNGEE. Looking up the rest from reference TRBV9 and TRBJ1-2 gives the full variable domain: DSGVTQTPKHLITATGQRVTLRCSPRSGDLSVYWYQQSLDQGLQFLIQYYNGEERAKGNILERFSAQQFPDLHSELNLSSLELGDSALYFCASSAGTGATGGYTFGSGTRLTVV.

The table lists this clonotype with a few counts. The chain combines TRBV7-2 with TRBJ2-5; 8 bases line up with TRBD2. V lost 1 base and J lost 6; bases outside the gene matches: 7. CDR1 is SGHTA, CDR2 FQGNSA, per germline. The CDR3 has 15 residues. CDR3 region: CASSLVSGTVKTQYF. DNA for the CDR3: TGTGCCAGCAGCTTAGTTAGCGGGACCGTAAAGACCCAGTACTTC. Combining the CDR3 with reference TRBV7-2 and TRBJ2-5 gives the whole variable domain GAGVSQSPSNKVTEKGKDVELRCDPISGHTALYWYRQSLGQGLEFLIYFQGNSAPDKSGLPSDRFSAERTGGSVSTLTIQRTQQEDSAVYLCASSLVSGTVKTQYFGPGTRLLVL.

The chain couples TRBV6-2 or TRBV6-3 to TRBJ2-1; D uncertain. V dropped 7 bases and J dropped 6 bases, with 13 bases sitting between them. The germline V gene encodes CDR1 MNHEY and CDR2 SVGEGT. This CDR3 has 13 residues. CDR3 sequence reads: CASNTDTRNEQFF. CDR3 sequence (DNA): TGTGCCAGCAACACAGACACCCGCAATGAGCAGTTCTTC.

The chain joins TRBV7-9 to TRBJ2-4, with TRBD1 matching 10 bases. This CDR3 has 17 amino acids. With V trimmed by 1 base and J by 1 base, 4 bases remained unmatched. The V gene's germline CDR1 is SEHNR and CDR2 FQNEAQ (reference sequence). The DNA for the CDR3 is TGTGCCAGCAGCTTAGGGACAGGGGGTTGGGCCAAAAACATTCAGTACTTC. This encodes CASSLGTGGWAKNIQYF.

This clonotype was counted between two and nine times. The chain has TRBV28 and TRBJ2-5; TRBD2 matches at 8 bases. After removal of 2 bases from V and 11 bases from J, the junction contained 4 bases not matched to a gene. The CDR3 runs to 12 residues. The germline V gene encodes CDR1 MDHEN and CDR2 SYDVKM. In DNA, the CDR3 is TGTGCCAGCAGTTTAATTGGCGGGGGGCAGTACTTC. It specifies CASSLIGGGQYF.

The chain recombines TRBV6-2 or TRBV6-3 with TRBJ2-3, with 8 positions matching TRBD2. V trimming: 5 bases; J trimming: 3 bases; junction bases outside the gene matches: 13. CDR1 MNHEY and CDR2 SVGEGT come from the germline V gene. The CDR3 runs 17 residues. The CDR3 nucleotides read TGTGCCAGCAGTCATGGGCAGCGGGGGAGGGGTACAGATACGCAGTATTTT. Translation gives CASSHGQRGRGTDTQYF.

In its sample, this clonotype was seen a few times. The genes are TRBV28 and TRBJ2-7; D gene uncertain. Trimming pared 6 bases from V and 0 bases from J, leaving 18 bases between. Per germline, CDR1 MDHEN and CDR2 SYDVKM. The CDR3 loop spans 16 amino acids. The CDR3: CASSPSDRVLSYEQYF. DNA for the CDR3: TGTGCCAGCAGCCCATCGGACCGCGTTCTCTCCTACGAGCAGTACTTC.

This clonotype was seen more than once but under ten times. The rearrangement uses TRBV7-9 and TRBJ2-3; 15 bases are a match to TRBD2. CDR3 length: 19 amino acids. The germline gives CDR1 SEHNR, CDR2 FQNEAQ (reference sequence). V lost 5 bases to trimming and J lost 1 base; unmatched junction nucleotides: 10. The CDR3, as DNA: TGTGCCAGCAGCCCCGACTGGGGACTAGCGGGGGGTCGCACAGATACGCAGTATTTT. It encodes CASSPDWGLAGGRTDTQYF.

Concerning this clonotype itself: The junction and the germline gene differ at one end; a read error may be behind it. V is TRBV4-3 and J is TRBJ1-6; TRBD1 agrees at 8 bases. There are 17 residues in the CDR3. CDR1 is LGHNA and CDR2 is YSLEER in the germline V gene. The CDR3 DNA is TGCGCCAGCAGCCAAGAACAGGGGGGGTCCTATAATGCACCCCCCCACTTT. Its protein is CASSQEQGGSYNAPPHF.

The rearrangement links TRBV7-9 to TRBJ2-6, with no clear D. Trimming took 5 bases from V and 0 from J, leaving 11 bases between them. This CDR3 is 16 amino acids long. Per the germline V gene, CDR1 is SEHNR and CDR2 is FQNEAQ (reference sequence). The CDR3 DNA reads as TGTGCCAGCAGCCACAGTCTGAGCTCTGGGGCCAACGTCCTGACTTTC. As protein: CASSHSLSSGANVLTF.

This clonotype was observed once. The CDR3 here is CSASLGGAETQYF. In nucleotides, the CDR3 is TGCAGTGCTAGTTTGGGGGGCGCAGAGACCCAGTACTTC. The gene calls are TRBV20-1 and TRBJ2-5; possibly TRBD1 or TRBD2 for D (6 bases each). The CDR3 consists of 13 residues. CDR1 and CDR2 from the germline V gene are DFQATT and SNEGSKA (reference sequence). Trimming stripped 3 bases from V and 4 bases from J, with 12 bases between.

The V gene is TRBV14, the J gene TRBJ2-5; D gene ambiguous. Deletions cut 4 bases from V and 5 bases from J, with 11 bases between. The germline V gene has CDR1 SGHDN and CDR2 FVKESK. The CDR3 is 13 residues long. CDR3 DNA: TGTGCCAGCAGCCGATTACAGTGGGAGACCCAGTACTTC. Protein product: CASSRLQWETQYF.

The CDR3 DNA sequence: TGTGCCAGCAGCTCCGCTAGCGGGGGGGCTTACAATGAGCAGTTCTTC. This translates into CASSSASGGAYNEQFF. J is TRBJ2-1 and V is TRBV11-2; the match to TRBD2 covers 12 bases. The length of the CDR3 is 16 residues. Germline lookup yields CDR1 SGHAT and CDR2 FQNNGV. After removal of 4 bases from V and 4 bases from J, the junction contained 5 bases not matched to a gene.

This chain connects TRBV4-3 to TRBJ2-7; perhaps TRBD1 as D (6 bases). V was shortened by 0 bases and J by 5 bases, with 11 bases between the two germline ends. The CDR3 length is 14 residues. Per germline, CDR1 LGHNA and CDR2 YSLEER. CDR3 coding DNA: TGCGCCAGCAGCCAAGAGACACAGGGTAACGAGCAGTACTTC. It yields the protein CASSQETQGNEQYF.

The chain links TRBV24-1 to TRBJ2-5, with D perhaps given as TRBD1 or TRBD2 (5 bases each). Trimming left V 3 bases short and J 5 bases short, with 18 bases between. The CDR3 length is 16 residues. CDR1 is KGHDR and CDR2 is SFDVKD in the germline V gene. Here the CDR3 reads CATSDPGAGSRETQYF. In DNA, the CDR3 is TGTGCCACCAGTGATCCCGGGGCAGGGAGTAGGGAGACCCAGTACTTC.

At least ten counts were recorded for this clonotype. The gene calls are TRBV4-3 and TRBJ2-6; TRBD1 matches at 7 bases. CDR3 size: 18 residues. Per the germline V gene, CDR1 is LGHNA and CDR2 is YSLEER. The junction had 9 bases not matched to a gene; V was cut back by 4 bases and J by 0 bases. CDR3 sequence: CASSPLGGSFSGANVLTF. In nucleotides, the CDR3 is TGCGCCAGCAGCCCATTAGGGGGCTCCTTCTCTGGGGCCAACGTCCTGACTTTC.

The V and J genes are TRBV20-1 and TRBJ1-2; unclear D gene. The germline V and J ends were trimmed by 3 bases and 3 bases, with 14 bases remaining between them. Germline CDR1 DFQATT, CDR2 SNEGSKA (reference sequence). The CDR3 length is 14 residues. The CDR3 DNA follows: TGCAGTGCTAGCTCGGAGTATGGGGACTATGGCTACACCTTC. Its protein is CSASSEYGDYGYTF.

This clonotype was seen more than once but under ten times. The DNA of the CDR3 is TGCAGTGCTAGGGGTCTAGGGCAGCCCCAGCATTTT. It is translated as CSARGLGQPQHF. The chain combines TRBV20-1 with TRBJ1-5; D gene ambiguous. CDR1 is DFQATT, CDR2 SNEGSKA, per germline (reference sequence). Trimming left V 3 bases short and J 7 bases short, with 10 bases between. The CDR3 covers 12 residues.